This TCR beta chain was sequenced for a study of shared clonotypes between healthy human individuals (TCRdb year 2020). In the study overall: Two women and a few men aged 18 to 49 years were included in the cohort. To estimate repertoire size and how much clonotype sharing occurs between individuals, the study deeply sequenced the blood TCR repertoires of five healthy adults. Leukapheresis yielded between about 0.94 and 9 billion PBMCs per donor. To increase sequencing depth and limit assay-specific biases, different laboratories used diverse techniques to prepare libraries and sequence TCR repertoires. For each donor, CD4 naive and CD4 memory were each given three plates, CD8 naive was given two plates, and CD8 memory was given one plate. The investigation overall reported the following: Naive subsets generally had larger estimated clonotype richness than memory subsets did. Only blood was sampled, and tissue TCR repertoires likely differ from those in blood. Pairwise subsampling led to the expectation that sequencing depth would affect the degree of clonotype sharing among donors. Incomplete sequencing was indicated by rarefaction of sorted-subset datasets, despite the large sequencing depth. The genetic and exposure-history diversity represented was limited by the small number of donors. Compared with non-shared clonotypes, the clonotypes found in all four sorted-subset donors had higher generation probabilities. When four donors were compared, the shared fraction of clonotypes was about 5.5% for naive CD4, approximately 3.3% for naive CD8, 2.3% for memory CD4, and 0.3% to 0.5% for memory CD8.

Inclusive of the bounding cysteine and phenylalanine, the CDR3 is 12 residues long. Only the CDR3 DNA is retained, 36 bases long and in frame from the first base. CDR1 and CDR2 (GTSNPN, SVGIG) derive from the germline V gene (reference sequence). Using the deep immunoSEQ assay, multiplex PCR amplified TCR CDR3 regions from genomic DNA. For each cell subset, the extracted genomic DNA was distributed evenly across all wells of several immunoSEQ 96-well plates, and each plate served as one replicate. For sorted subsets, each replicate PCR was loaded with around 220 ng genomic DNA, equivalent to 30,000 or so T cell genomes. Purified libraries were measured with a Qubit 3.0 fluorometer, size-checked on a Bioanalyzer 2100, and measured again with the KAPA Library Quantification kit. A separate single-read 150-cycle Illumina NextSeq 550 flow cell was used to sequence each immunoSEQ 96-well plate. The authors' pipeline ran thus. Because the immunoSEQ output included only junctional sequences and no quality scores, the filtering could not be the same as the filtering used for full-length reads. To assign V/J genes and CDR3, sequences were annotated against IMGT germline references using PyIR, a Python wrapper for IgBLAST v1.9. Reads were filtered out if the reads had weak V/J assignments (E-value above 1e-6), no CDR3, stop codons, out-of-frame junctions, or ambiguous translated residues. A V3J clonotype was defined by an identical inferred V gene, J gene, and CDR3 amino acid sequence. The percentage overlap between two repertoires was calculated by dividing the number of shared unique clonotypes by the size of the smaller repertoire. RTK rarefaction, the Chao1 estimator, and Recon v2.1 estimates of unobserved clonotypes were used to assess repertoire richness. Generation probabilities for all TCRbeta clonotypes obtained by the gDNA method from a handful of donors were computed using OLGA. Held by TCRdb, this immuneACCESS table contains in-frame sequences only and omits some clones. Under half of the omission traces to an unresolved V gene where checked; the cause of the rest is unknown. That table is the source of V, J and clone size, and D and trimming were worked out from the DNA. A total of roughly 650,000 clones appear in this sample, almost 97% of them only once. The ten largest make up 0.057% of the sample.

Points on this clone: What antigen it recognizes has not been identified. No base-level quality is on record; no much larger clone is a single base apart.

Donors were healthy HIV-negative adults with no recently reported acute infections or vaccinations. Every donor was a Caucasian adult living in Nashville, Tennessee, USA. CD4+ T cells were enriched by magnetic negative selection; naive cells were then positively selected on CD45RA, and the negative fraction formed the memory subset. After blood collection by leukapheresis, PBMCs were isolated using Ficoll-Histopaque density gradient centrifugation and then cryopreserved in the vapor phase of liquid nitrogen. Purity and quantity of every magnetically sorted T cell population were checked by analytical flow cytometry. Genomic DNA was isolated from each sorted fraction and quantified by UV absorbance on a Nanodrop 2000c.

Material for sequencing was naive CD4+ T cells sorted from blood. The cell subset or site label here, explained by the study, means: CD45RA+ positively selected. This receptor was identified in a woman aged 30 to 39 in good health. The rearranged segments are TRBV30 and TRBJ2-5; TRBD1 could be the D gene, as 6 bases match. Near its end, the DNA agrees better with TRBJ2-7, so the J call may be wrong. The encoded CDR3 is CAWSRGSYEQYF. The DNA is as follows: TGTGCCTGGAGCAGGGGCTCCTACGAGCAGTACTTC.